The clone carrying this T cell receptor beta chain was counted a single time. V lost 0 bases and J 8 bases, leaving 8 bases between the germline ends. This CDR3 has 13 amino acids. The germline V gene encodes CDR1 GTSNPN and CDR2 SVGIG (reference sequence). Seattle's cohort entered during active infection and was followed longitudinally. Authors' analysis steps: Estimates of nucleated cell counts were drawn from the amplification of reference gene primers. Libraries were prepared by immunoSEQ multiplex PCR; TCRdb keeps only in-frame clonotypes and omits some of them. The D gene and trimming were derived from the DNA, and the V and J assignments and clone size from that table. This sample carries just over 60,000 clones, around 83% of them seen once, and the ten largest clones take more than 15%. The source of the sample is a study of blood T cell repertoires in COVID-19. Whole-study context: Italy, Spain and the United States were the sources of the convalescent and acute COVID-19 samples. Sources were T cells, B-cell-depleted T cells, or PBMCs; the material itself was cDNA or gDNA.

This chain joins TRBV30 and TRBJ1-6, with D unresolved. The specimen sequenced was peripheral blood. The sequence derives from a young man with COVID-19, enrolled during active disease. The CDR3 DNA follows: TGTGCCTGGAGTGTCCAGGTAGATTCACCCCTCCACTTT. Residues: CAWSVQVDSPLHF.